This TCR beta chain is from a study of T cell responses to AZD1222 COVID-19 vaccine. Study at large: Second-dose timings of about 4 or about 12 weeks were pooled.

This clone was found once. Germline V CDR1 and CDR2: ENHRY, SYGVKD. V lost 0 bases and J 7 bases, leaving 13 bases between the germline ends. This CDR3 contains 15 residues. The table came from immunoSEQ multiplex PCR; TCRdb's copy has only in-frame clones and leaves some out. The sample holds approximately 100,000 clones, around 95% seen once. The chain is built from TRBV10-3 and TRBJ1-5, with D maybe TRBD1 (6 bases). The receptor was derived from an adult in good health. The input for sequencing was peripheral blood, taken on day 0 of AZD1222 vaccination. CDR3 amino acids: CAISESKGEGQPQHF. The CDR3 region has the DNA TGTGCCATCAGTGAGTCGAAGGGGGAAGGGCAGCCCCAGCATTTT.